The rows below give T cell receptor beta chains drawn from one sample of a study of T-cell memory formation after mild COVID-19. TCRdb passed the 5' RACE reads through MiXCR, listing each CDR3 protein once. The data contain 250,000 to 300,000 distinct CDR3 sequences, 8.2% of them singletons. The sample taken for sequencing was PBMCs or a T cell subset sorted from them (not recorded which). Source of these receptors: a man aged 18 to 30 who had mild COVID-19 (a few samples of this study predate the infection). Cell type and time point are not known. Each CDR3 is given with its conserved first and last residue. Each record gives: clone size, D gene, V gene, J gene, CDR3 protein, CDR3 DNA. A D gene is named only where the DNA matches it firmly. Rows give clone size only sometimes, using once, few, many, or a class for an expanded clone.

few	TRBD2	TRBV18	TRBJ2-3	CASSPPSGGGDTQYF	TGTGCCAGCTCACCCCCTAGCGGGGGGGGGGATACGCAGTATTTT
many	NA	TRBV7-7	TRBJ2-6	CASSPNSGANVLTF	TGTGCTAGCAGCCCGAACTCTGGGGCCAACGTCCTGACTTTC
few	NA	TRBV20-1	TRBJ2-5	CSAARTARETQYF	TGCAGTGCTGCTCGGACCGCCCGGGAGACCCAGTACTTC
many	NA	TRBV5-1	TRBJ2-3	CASSLDGHSTDTQYF	TGCGCCAGCAGCTTGGACGGACACAGCACAGATACGCAGTATTTT
few	TRBD1	TRBV6-5	TRBJ1-2	CASSYAQGANYGYTF	TGTGCCAGCAGTTACGCACAGGGGGCTAACTATGGCTACACCTTC
few	TRBD1	TRBV7-7	TRBJ2-5	CASSPDRVGLETQYF	TGTGCCAGCAGCCCGGACAGGGTCGGGTTAGAGACCCAGTACTTC
NA	TRBD1	TRBV28	TRBJ1-1	CASSPTGVVDGTEAFF	TGTGCCAGCAGTCCGACAGGGGTAGTGGATGGCACTGAAGCTTTCTTT
many	NA	TRBV12-3/TRBV12-4	TRBJ1-2	CASSRGGYGYTF	TGTGCCAGCAGTCGGGGGGGTTACGGCTACACCTTC
few	TRBD1	TRBV12-3/TRBV12-4	TRBJ1-2	CASSLYGDSNYGYTF	TGTGCCAGCAGCCTCTATGGGGACAGTAACTATGGCTACACCTTC
many	TRBD2	TRBV10-3	TRBJ2-5	CAISEGTSLRETQYF	TGTGCCATCAGCGAAGGGACTAGTCTTCGAGAGACCCAGTACTTC
NA	NA	TRBV5-1	TRBJ1-1	CASSPGYRKNTEAFF	TGCGCCAGCAGCCCCGGGTATCGGAAGAACACTGAAGCTTTCTTT
few	NA	TRBV6-2/TRBV6-3	TRBJ2-3	CASSYENGAVDTQYF	TGTGCCAGCAGTTACGAAAACGGGGCCGTGGATACGCAGTATTTT
NA	TRBD1	TRBV20-1	TRBJ2-3	CSATERTGVADTQYF	TGCAGTGCTACGGAACGGACAGGGGTGGCAGATACGCAGTATTTT
many	TRBD2	TRBV5-6	TRBJ2-6	CASSPLAGALSGANVLTF	TGTGCCAGCAGCCCACTAGCGGGGGCGCTCTCTGGGGCCAACGTCCTGACTTTC
NA	TRBD2	TRBV20-1	TRBJ2-3	CSASTSGGAYTQYF	TGCAGTGCTTCGACTAGCGGGGGGGCCTATACGCAGTATTTT
many	NA	TRBV5-1	TRBJ1-6	CASSLTGTNSPLHF	TGCGCCAGCAGCCTTACCGGGACTAATTCACCCCTCCACTTT
NA	NA	TRBV7-9	TRBJ1-3	CASSLFGGDTIYF	TGTGCCAGCAGCTTATTCGGGGGTGACACCATATATTTT
few	NA	TRBV9	TRBJ2-3	CASSPRRGRTDTQYF	TGTGCCAGCAGCCCCCGGCGGGGGCGCACAGATACGCAGTATTTT
few	NA	TRBV4-2	TRBJ2-7	CASSFRVSEQYF	TGTGCCAGCAGTTTTAGGGTCTCCGAGCAGTACTTC
NA	NA	TRBV5-1	TRBJ2-6	CASSLGTRLGSGANVLTF	TGCGCCAGCAGCTTGGGGACTCGGCTGGGCTCTGGGGCCAACGTCCTGACTTTC
NA	NA	TRBV29-1	TRBJ2-1	CSVPRTFSYNEQFF	TGCAGCGTCCCCAGGACTTTCTCCTACAATGAGCAGTTCTTC
NA	NA	TRBV24-1	TRBJ1-4	CATSGPGTNEKLFF	TGTGCCACCAGTGGTCCGGGTACGAATGAAAAACTGTTTTTT
many	NA	TRBV12-3/TRBV12-4	TRBJ1-6	CASSATANSPLHF	TGTGCCAGCAGTGCGACAGCTAATTCACCCCTCCACTTT
many	TRBD1	TRBV12-3/TRBV12-4	TRBJ2-7	CASSLGGDRDEQYF	TGTGCCAGCAGTTTGGGGGGGGACAGGGACGAGCAGTACTTC
many	NA	TRBV18	TRBJ2-1	CASSYGQYSYNEQFF	TGTGCCAGCTCATATGGACAGTATTCCTACAATGAGCAGTTCTTC
NA	NA	TRBV7-3	TRBJ1-6	CASSLSGGGSPLHF	TGTGCCAGCAGCTTAAGTGGGGGAGGTTCACCCCTCCACTTT
once	NA	TRBV19	TRBJ1-5	CASKRATPAGQPQHF	TGTGCCAGTAAGAGGGCGACGCCGGCGGGGCAGCCCCAGCATTTT
NA	NA	TRBV30	TRBJ2-2	CAWRDRANTGELFF	TGTGCCTGGAGGGACAGAGCGAACACCGGGGAGCTGTTTTTT
many	NA	TRBV20-1	TRBJ1-2	CSARRRQGGYGYTF	TGCAGTGCTAGAAGGCGGCAGGGAGGCTATGGCTACACCTTC
NA	TRBD1	TRBV19	TRBJ2-7	CASRGGTGDYEQYF	TGTGCCAGTAGAGGGGGGACAGGGGACTACGAGCAGTACTTC
NA	TRBD1	TRBV6-2/TRBV6-3	TRBJ1-2	CASSLDRVIGYTF	TGTGCCAGCAGCCTAGACAGGGTCATCGGCTACACCTTC
few	NA	TRBV5-1	TRBJ2-5	CASRRVSETQYF	TGCGCCAGCAGGAGAGTGTCGGAGACCCAGTACTTC
few	NA	TRBV12-5	TRBJ1-3	CASGDYPGGNTIYF	TGTGCTAGTGGGGATTACCCGGGTGGAAACACCATATATTTT
few	TRBD1	TRBV5-1	TRBJ2-5	CASRVTGAFGETQYF	TGCGCCAGCAGAGTAACAGGGGCTTTTGGAGAGACCCAGTACTTC
NA	NA	TRBV20-1	TRBJ2-7	CSARGGQGGHEQYF	TGCAGTGCTAGAGGTGGGCAGGGCGGACACGAGCAGTACTTC
NA	NA	TRBV7-9	TRBJ1-5	CASSLGSTGSNQPQHF	TGTGCCAGCAGCTTAGGTTCGACAGGAAGCAATCAGCCCCAGCATTTT
NA	TRBD2	TRBV7-2	TRBJ2-7	CASSFSGLAGDYEQYF	TGTGCCAGCAGCTTTTCTGGACTAGCGGGGGACTACGAGCAGTACTTC
NA	NA	TRBV28	TRBJ2-3	CASSRRGASTDTQYF	TGTGCCAGCAGTAGGAGGGGGGCGAGCACAGATACGCAGTATTTT
many	TRBD1	TRBV28	TRBJ2-5	CASGTGALSKETQYF	TGTGCCAGCGGGACAGGGGCGTTAAGTAAAGAGACCCAGTACTTC
many	NA	TRBV12-3/TRBV12-4	TRBJ2-3	CASSPTPSTDTQYF	TGTGCCAGCAGCCCAACGCCTAGCACAGATACGCAGTATTTT
many	NA	TRBV7-2	TRBJ2-7	CASSLGSGKAYEQYF	TGTGCCAGCAGCTTAGGTTCAGGGAAGGCCTACGAGCAGTACTTC
NA	NA	TRBV12-3/TRBV12-4	TRBJ1-1	CASSLASSINQAFF	TGTGCCAGCAGTTTAGCCTCGTCTATAAACCAAGCTTTCTTT
many	NA	TRBV5-1	TRBJ1-1	CASRWEGTEAFF	TGCGCCAGCCGGTGGGAGGGAACAGAAGCTTTCTTT
NA	NA	TRBV7-9	TRBJ2-1	CASSKGHEQFF	TGTGCCAGCTCCAAGGGCCATGAGCAGTTCTTC
many	TRBD1	TRBV27	TRBJ2-1	CASSSGTGPYNEQFF	TGTGCCAGCAGTTCCGGGACAGGCCCATATAATGAGCAGTTCTTC
few	NA	TRBV10-3	TRBJ2-3	CAIRGWGRDTDTQYF	TGTGCCATCAGGGGGTGGGGCAGGGACACAGATACGCAGTATTTT
NA	NA	TRBV4-3	TRBJ2-3	CASSQDRVSSTDTQYF	TGCGCCAGCAGCCAAGATAGAGTATCTAGCACAGATACGCAGTATTTT
few	NA	TRBV4-3	TRBJ2-1	CASSVVRGPYNEQFF	TGCGCCAGCAGCGTTGTCAGGGGCCCCTACAATGAGCAGTTCTTC
few	NA	TRBV10-3	TRBJ2-6	CATHRSGANVLTF	TGTGCCACCCACCGCTCTGGGGCCAACGTCCTGACTTTC
NA	NA	TRBV27	TRBJ1-5	CASSSGLAVNQPQHF	TGTGCCAGCAGTTCTGGTCTGGCAGTCAATCAGCCCCAGCATTTT
NA	TRBD1	TRBV6-5	TRBJ2-7	CASSYLSTGGVPYEQYF	TGTGCCAGCAGTTATCTCTCGACAGGGGGGGTCCCCTACGAGCAGTACTTC
few	TRBD1	TRBV6-5	TRBJ1-5	CASSRDRGLQPQHF	TGTGCCAGCAGCCGGGACAGGGGGCTTCAGCCCCAGCATTTT